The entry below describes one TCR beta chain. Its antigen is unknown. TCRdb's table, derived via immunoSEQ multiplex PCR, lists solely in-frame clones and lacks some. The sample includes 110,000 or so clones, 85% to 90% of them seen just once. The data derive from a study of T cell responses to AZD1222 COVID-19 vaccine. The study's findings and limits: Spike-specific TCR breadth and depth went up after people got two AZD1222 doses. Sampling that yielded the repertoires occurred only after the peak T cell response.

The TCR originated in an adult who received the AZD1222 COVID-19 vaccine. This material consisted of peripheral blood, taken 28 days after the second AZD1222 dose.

The CDR3, as DNA: TGTGCCAGCAGCTTAGCGGAGACTAGCAGCTCCTACAATGAGCAGTTCTTC. This encodes CASSLAETSSSYNEQFF. The chain employs TRBV7-9 and TRBJ2-1, with TRBD2 identical over 7 bases. CDR1 and CDR2 (germline): SEHNR, FQNEAQ (reference sequence). With V trimmed by 0 bases and J by 0 bases, 5 bases remained unmatched. This CDR3 has 17 residues.